This T cell receptor beta chain was identified in a study of CD8 T cells in ankylosing spondylitis. CDR3 length equals 16 residues. V lost 5 bases, J lost 7 bases, and 25 bases lay in between. Germline V gives CDR1 DFQATT, CDR2 SNEGSKA (reference sequence). Making use of molecular barcodes, quantitative 5'-RACE generated TCR beta libraries. TCRdb processed the 5' RACE reads anew with MiXCR; each CDR3 protein has one entry. The sample has a few hundred thousand distinct CDR3 sequences; about 10% are singletons. Whole-study findings and limits: In synovial fluid and blood from reactive arthritis, some motif variants were previously reported. Enrichment of disease-linked clones was reportedly significant in matched ankylosing spondylitis synovial fluid.

This clonotype was recorded many times. Its antigen is as yet unknown. The specimen was blood, either unsorted or a sorted T cell fraction (not recorded which). The origin of this receptor is a male donor with ankylosing spondylitis or in good health (not recorded which). The V call is TRBV20-1, the J call TRBJ2-3; the D gene is possibly TRBD2 (5 bases). CDR3 sequence reads: CSAGESSYSHFNTQYF. DNA for the CDR3: TGCAGTGCTGGGGAGTCTAGCTACTCCCACTTTAATACGCAGTATTTT.